These 17 T cell receptor beta chains came from one sample sequenced in a study of blood T cell repertoires in COVID-19. The protocol was immunoSEQ multiplex PCR, while the TCRdb copy is restricted to in-frame clones and leaves out a portion. The data contain about 420,000 clones, about 90% of them singletons. Sequences were obtained from peripheral blood. The receptor source for this set is a man aged 18 to 29 with COVID-19, enrolled during active disease.

The chain carries TRBV24-1 and TRBJ2-6, with a tentative D call TRBD1 (5 bases). The CDR3 is 15 residues long. Germline V lookup: CDR1 KGHDR, CDR2 SFDVKD. The V gene lost 10 bases and the J gene lost 0 bases, with 12 bases spanning the gap. CDR3 residues: CATETVFSGANVLTF. In DNA form, the CDR3 reads TGTGCCACGGAGACAGTTTTCTCTGGGGCCAACGTCCTGACTTTC.

Notes on this clone: The sample carries other DNA sequences with the same CDR3. This rearrangement joins TRBV7-9 to TRBJ2-3; 8 bases align to TRBD2. This CDR3 is built from 14 residues. Trimming cost V 5 bases and J 4 bases; bases outside gene matches: 5. Germline V gene data show CDR1 as SEHNR and CDR2 as FQNEAQ (reference sequence). DNA for the CDR3: TGTGCCAGCAGCCCAGGACTAGCCCCAGATACGCAGTATTTT. Translated: CASSPGLAPDTQYF.

DNA of the CDR3: TGTGCCAGCCAAGCTTACCCAGAGACCCAGTACTTC. It translates to CASQAYPETQYF. This chain joins TRBV11-2 and TRBJ2-5; no clear D gene. Germline-derived CDR1 and CDR2 are SGHAT and FQNNGV. The CDR3 has 12 amino acids. Trimming cost V 8 bases and J 4 bases, with 11 bases left between them.

As to this clone: No conserved phenylalanine or tryptophan ends this CDR3, so it is likely a read error. The limits of the CDR3 on the DNA are not certain, so only TCRdb's listed CDR3 is given. The chain uses TRBV12-3 or TRBV12-4 and TRBJ2-7; the table calls TRBD2, which could not be checked here. Including both end residues, the CDR3 is 9 amino acids long. CDR3 protein: CASPPGDVS.

The chain employs TRBV25-1 and TRBJ2-1, with 8 bases fitting TRBD2. CDR1 is MGHDK, CDR2 SYGVNS, per germline. J gave up 0 bases and V 3 bases, and 7 bases lay outside the gene matches. The CDR3 totals 17 residues. The DNA of the CDR3 is TGTGCCAGCAGTGATGCGGGGGGCCTAAGCTCCTACAATGAGCAGTTCTTC. Amino acid sequence: CASSDAGGLSSYNEQFF.

The CDR3 loop is CASSSRGRVKAFF. Here the CDR3 DNA reads TGTGCCAGCAGTTCCAGGGGGAGAGTGAAGGCTTTCTTT. The chain uses TRBV28 and TRBJ1-1; 7 bases fit TRBD1. From germline, CDR1 is MDHEN and CDR2 SYDVKM. With V trimmed by 4 bases and J by 11 bases, 10 bases remained unmatched. The CDR3 is 13 amino acids.

This sequence joins TRBV4-2 and TRBJ2-7; possible D gene TRBD1, 5 bases. CDR1 LGHNA and CDR2 YNFKEQ come from the germline V gene. Trimming pared 3 bases from V and 2 bases from J, leaving 8 bases between. The CDR3 consists of 13 residues. Here the CDR3 reads CASSQGPTYEQYF. As DNA, the CDR3 is TGTGCCAGCAGCCAGGGGCCCACCTACGAGCAGTACTTC.

The chain carries TRBV24-1 and TRBJ2-1; 7 nucleotides line up with TRBD2. The junction had 7 bases not matched to a gene; V was cut back by 2 bases and J by 10 bases. The CDR3 runs 14 residues. Per the germline V gene, CDR1 is KGHDR and CDR2 is SFDVKD. The DNA of the CDR3 is TGTGCCACCAGTGATTCTAGCGGCCCCGGGGAGCAGTTCTTC. Encoded protein: CATSDSSGPGEQFF.

V gene TRBV29-1 combines with J gene TRBJ1-1, with no clear D. The V gene lost 7 bases and the J gene lost 3 bases, with 12 bases spanning the gap. The CDR3 length is 12 residues. CDR1 and CDR2 (germline): SQVTM, ANQGSEA. The CDR3 spells CSARGWHTEAFF. The CDR3 region has the DNA TGCAGCGCCCGCGGTTGGCACACTGAAGCTTTCTTT.

The chain has TRBV5-4 and TRBJ1-4, with 9 bases identical to TRBD1. Germline lookup yields CDR1 SGHNT and CDR2 YYREEE (reference sequence). The ends lost 1 base at V and 10 bases at J; junction bases unmatched: 11. The CDR3 contains 16 residues. CDR3 in amino acids: CASSLRVETGGGKLFF. The DNA of the CDR3 is TGTGCCAGCAGCTTGCGGGTAGAGACAGGGGGAGGAAAACTGTTTTTT.

This sequence joins TRBV7-9 and TRBJ2-5; tentative D call: TRBD1 (6 bases). Germline CDR1 reads SEHNR; CDR2 reads FQNEAQ (reference sequence). With 7 bases removed from V and 2 bases from J, the gap between germline ends came to 11 bases. CDR3 length: 13 residues. The CDR3 protein is CASTRGQQETQYF. CDR3 in DNA: TGTGCCAGCACCCGTGGACAGCAAGAGACCCAGTACTTC.

The V gene is TRBV7-2, the J gene TRBJ2-5, with 11 bases lining up with TRBD2. The CDR3 is 15 amino acids. In germline, CDR1 is SGHTA, CDR2 FQGNSA. Losses at the gene ends were 4 bases for V and 5 bases for J; bases not matched to a gene: 6. The CDR3 DNA reads as TGTGCCAGCAGCTACCGTAGCGGGGGGGCGGAGACCCAGTACTTC. This codes for CASSYRSGGAETQYF.

The V gene is TRBV12-3 or TRBV12-4, the J gene TRBJ2-1; D not resolved. V gave up 3 bases and J gave up 4 bases, with 7 bases separating them. The length of the CDR3 is 13 residues. Here the CDR3 DNA reads TGTGCCAGCAGTTTGGGCCCGTACAATGAGCAGTTCTTC. Translation: CASSLGPYNEQFF.

The V and J genes are TRBV6-5 and TRBJ2-7; D is possibly TRBD1 (6 bases). The CDR3 has 14 residues. Per germline, CDR1 MNHEY and CDR2 SVGAGI. V was pared by 7 bases and J by 6 bases, with 19 bases between. The CDR3 DNA follows: TGTGCCAGCAAGTGGGGGCCAGGGCCCCTCGAGCAGTACTTC. Its protein is CASKWGPGPLEQYF.

The CDR3 bases are TGTGCCAGCAGTGAAGATACCCGGGACAGGGGCACAGATACGCAGTATTTT. Translating it yields CASSEDTRDRGTDTQYF. The V and J genes are TRBV25-1 and TRBJ2-3; TRBD1 agrees at 9 bases. CDR1 MGHDK and CDR2 SYGVNS come from the germline V gene. Trimming took 2 bases from V and 1 from J; bases not matched to a gene: 7. There are 17 residues in the CDR3.

This clone was counted a single time. This chain uses TRBV14 with TRBJ1-2; the D is unclear. The V and J ends lost 4 bases and 2 bases respectively, with 11 bases between them. CDR1 and CDR2 from the germline V gene are SGHDN and FVKESK. The CDR3 runs 14 residues. The chain's CDR3 is CASSPVTPNYGYTF. The CDR3 DNA is TGTGCCAGCAGCCCAGTTACACCAAACTATGGCTACACCTTC. The full variable domain, rest sourced from reference TRBV14 and TRBJ1-2, is EAGVTQFPSHSVIEKGQTVTLRCDPISGHDNLYWYRRVMGKEIKFLLHFVKESKQDESGMPNNRFLAERTGGTYSTLKVQPAELEDSGVYFCASSPVTPNYGYTFGSGTRLTVV.

The chain combines TRBV19 with TRBJ2-5; 9 nucleotides agree with TRBD1. J gave up 5 bases and V 7 bases, and 8 bases lay outside the gene matches. The CDR3 extends over 14 amino acids. Germline-derived CDR1 and CDR2 are LNHDA and SQIVND (reference sequence). The CDR3, as DNA: TGTGCCAGTAAGCCGGACAGGGGAGAGGAGACCCAGTACTTC. Translated, it gives CASKPDRGEETQYF.